This note documents a single T cell receptor (beta chain) sequence. Its antigen remains unknown. The data originate from a study of beta chain features in type 1 diabetes. Study in general: The patient and healthy donor groups were comparable for age, gender and cell yields. Regarding the study as a whole: The naive, central memory and Treg TCRB repertoires showed an apparent similarity that was greater among patients than among healthy donors. There was a moderate but significant shortening of TCRB CDR3s in all four CD4+ subsets of Type 1 diabetes patients.

With 3 bases removed from V and 8 bases from J, the gap between germline ends came to 10 bases. Germline loops: CDR1 DFQATT, CDR2 SNEGSKA (reference sequence). This CDR3 contains 11 residues. Sorted populations were all over 98% pure. The whole isolated RNA underwent reverse transcription, so sequencing captured expressed TCRB transcripts. Read counts averaged approximately 3.5 million for samples of naive, central memory and regulatory T cells. Profiling relied on immunoSEQ multiplex PCR, and the TCRdb table lists in-frame clones only, not all of them. The table has about 300,000 clones, roughly 13% seen once.

The sequence was obtained from a young woman with type 1 diabetes. Sequencing was carried out using naive CD4+ T cells from blood. The chain employs TRBV20-1 and TRBJ1-1; D not certain. The CDR3 loop reads CSAREQAEAFF. CDR3 nucleotides: TGCAGTGCTAGGGAGCAAGCCGAAGCTTTCTTT.